This is a list of T cell receptor beta chains from one sample in a study of T cell repertoires in breast cancer. MiXCR, applied by TCRdb to the emulsion pairing reads, yields one record per CDR3 protein. The sample contains fewer than 5,500 distinct CDR3 sequences, approximately 40% of which appear only once. The sample was CD8+ T cells. These receptors originate from a pool of human donors with breast cancer or a healthy control (not recorded which). Both conserved end residues are part of each CDR3. The order of the fields is clone size, J gene, V gene, D gene, CDR3 DNA, CDR3 protein. A D gene is named only where the DNA matches it firmly. Where a row states a size, it is once, few, many or the class of an expanded clone; other rows omit it.

clone_size: few
j_call: TRBJ2-7
v_call: TRBV19
d_call: .
cdr3_nt: TGTGCCAGTAGTGTTCAGGGGCGCACCGAGCAGTACTTC
cdr3_aa: CASSVQGRTEQYF

clone_size: .
j_call: TRBJ2-1
v_call: TRBV20-1
d_call: .
cdr3_nt: TGCAGTGCTAAGGGGGGGGTTTACAATGAGCAGTTCTTC
cdr3_aa: CSAKGGVYNEQFF

clone_size: many
j_call: TRBJ1-1
v_call: TRBV19
d_call: .
cdr3_nt: TGTGCCAGTAGTATTGTAAAGGGGCACACTGAAGCTTTCTTT
cdr3_aa: CASSIVKGHTEAFF

clone_size: medium-sized
j_call: TRBJ1-1
v_call: TRBV28
d_call: .
cdr3_nt: TGTGCCAGCAGGTACGGGGAGAACACTGAAGCTTTCTTT
cdr3_aa: CASRYGENTEAFF

clone_size: many
j_call: TRBJ1-1
v_call: TRBV7-9
d_call: .
cdr3_nt: TGTGCCAGCAGCGACAGAATAATCACTGAAGCTTTCTTT
cdr3_aa: CASSDRIITEAFF

clone_size: medium-sized
j_call: TRBJ1-1
v_call: TRBV6-1
d_call: .
cdr3_nt: TGTGCCAGCGCCGTAATTTTGGGTACACCTGAAGCTTTCTTT
cdr3_aa: CASAVILGTPEAFF

clone_size: many
j_call: TRBJ2-3
v_call: TRBV11-2
d_call: .
cdr3_nt: TGTGCCAGCAGTCTGACATGGTCGGGCACAGATACGCAGTATTTT
cdr3_aa: CASSLTWSGTDTQYF

clone_size: many
j_call: TRBJ2-5
v_call: TRBV6-2/TRBV6-3
d_call: .
cdr3_nt: TGTGCCAGCAGTCAGGCCCCGGAGCAGACCCAGTACTTC
cdr3_aa: CASSQAPEQTQYF

clone_size: many
j_call: TRBJ2-1
v_call: TRBV7-9
d_call: TRBD1
cdr3_nt: TGTGCCAGCAGCTTAGCGAACCGGGACAGGGGGGATGAGCAGTTCTTC
cdr3_aa: CASSLANRDRGDEQFF

clone_size: many
j_call: TRBJ1-4
v_call: TRBV28
d_call: .
cdr3_nt: TGTGCCAGCAGTAGCATAGACAGGATGATTAATGAAAAACTGTTTTTT
cdr3_aa: CASSSIDRMINEKLFF

clone_size: many
j_call: TRBJ2-7
v_call: TRBV14
d_call: TRBD1
cdr3_nt: TGTGCCAGCAGCCAACTACAGGGGTTGGGCGAGCAGTACTTC
cdr3_aa: CASSQLQGLGEQYF

clone_size: .
j_call: TRBJ1-6
v_call: TRBV12-3/TRBV12-4
d_call: .
cdr3_nt: TGTGCCACCACGCCGGAGCCTTCGGGAGGTTCACCCCTCCACTTT
cdr3_aa: CATTPEPSGGSPLHF

clone_size: .
j_call: TRBJ1-6
v_call: TRBV4-1
d_call: .
cdr3_nt: TGCGCCAGCAGCCGGATAGGGGTATTGGTCCACTTT
cdr3_aa: CASSRIGVLVHF

clone_size: many
j_call: TRBJ2-5
v_call: TRBV14
d_call: .
cdr3_nt: TGTGCCAGCAGCCAAGCCCTCCAAGAGACCCAGTACTTC
cdr3_aa: CASSQALQETQYF

clone_size: few
j_call: TRBJ2-4
v_call: TRBV6-2/TRBV6-3
d_call: .
cdr3_nt: TGTGCCAGCAGTTACTCTCGGCTAGTGAGGTACATTCAGTACTTC
cdr3_aa: CASSYSRLVRYIQYF

clone_size: .
j_call: TRBJ2-2
v_call: TRBV9
d_call: .
cdr3_nt: TGTGCCAGCAGCGTACAGGGGATTGGGAACACCGGGGAGCTGTTTTTT
cdr3_aa: CASSVQGIGNTGELFF

clone_size: medium-sized
j_call: TRBJ1-5
v_call: TRBV6-6
d_call: .
cdr3_nt: TGTGCCAGCAGTTACTCAACACACAATCAGCCCCAGCATTTT
cdr3_aa: CASSYSTHNQPQHF

clone_size: .
j_call: TRBJ1-1
v_call: TRBV19
d_call: .
cdr3_nt: TGTGCCAGTAGCACCCCTGGACAACAACGGGAAGCCTTCTTT
cdr3_aa: CASSTPGQQREAFF

clone_size: many
j_call: TRBJ1-5
v_call: TRBV27
d_call: .
cdr3_nt: TGTGCCAGCAGTTTAAAGGGGGGCGGAAGCAATCAGCCCCAGCATTTT
cdr3_aa: CASSLKGGGSNQPQHF

clone_size: many
j_call: TRBJ2-1
v_call: TRBV5-1
d_call: .
cdr3_nt: TGCGCCAGCAGCCCCTCCGGTGGCTACAATGAGCAGTTCTTC
cdr3_aa: CASSPSGGYNEQFF

clone_size: .
j_call: TRBJ2-3
v_call: TRBV2
d_call: TRBD1
cdr3_nt: TGTGCCACCACGGACAGGACGCAGTATTTT
cdr3_aa: CATTDRTQYF

clone_size: large
j_call: TRBJ2-2
v_call: TRBV28
d_call: .
cdr3_nt: TGTGCCAGCAGTTTTGGGGGGGGCTTCACCGGGGAGCTGTTTTTT
cdr3_aa: CASSFGGGFTGELFF

clone_size: many
j_call: TRBJ2-1
v_call: TRBV2
d_call: TRBD2
cdr3_nt: TGTGCCAGCAGGAGGGAGGGACTAGGTGGGAATGAGCAGTTCTTC
cdr3_aa: CASRREGLGGNEQFF

clone_size: .
j_call: TRBJ2-1
v_call: TRBV20-1
d_call: .
cdr3_nt: TGCAGTGCTCCCGGCTCCTGGGAGCAGTTCTTC
cdr3_aa: CSAPGSWEQFF

clone_size: many
j_call: TRBJ1-1
v_call: TRBV30
d_call: .
cdr3_nt: TGTGCCTGGATGGGGGGGCGGAGGGCTTTCTTT
cdr3_aa: CAWMGGRRAFF

clone_size: many
j_call: TRBJ2-1
v_call: TRBV2
d_call: TRBD2
cdr3_nt: TGTGCCAGCAGCCTGCTCGGGACTAGCGAATGGAAGAATGAGCAGTTCTTC
cdr3_aa: CASSLLGTSEWKNEQFF

clone_size: medium-sized
j_call: TRBJ2-1
v_call: TRBV6-2/TRBV6-3
d_call: TRBD1
cdr3_nt: TGTGCCAGCAGTTTCCGGGACAGGGTAGTCAATGAGCAGTTCTTC
cdr3_aa: CASSFRDRVVNEQFF

clone_size: .
j_call: TRBJ1-6
v_call: TRBV6-1
d_call: .
cdr3_nt: TGTGCCAGCAGTGCACAGTGGGATCGATCACCCCTCCACTTT
cdr3_aa: CASSAQWDRSPLHF

clone_size: .
j_call: TRBJ2-2
v_call: TRBV7-6
d_call: .
cdr3_nt: TGTGCCAGCAGCCCTACGCCCAGCACCGGGGAGCTGTTTTTT
cdr3_aa: CASSPTPSTGELFF

clone_size: .
j_call: TRBJ1-5
v_call: TRBV20-1
d_call: .
cdr3_nt: TGCAGTGCCATTCAGGGACGGTATAGCAATCAGCCCCAGCATTTT
cdr3_aa: CSAIQGRYSNQPQHF

clone_size: few
j_call: TRBJ2-7
v_call: TRBV10-1
d_call: TRBD2
cdr3_nt: TGCGCCAGCAGTGGGATAGAAAGCGGGGGATCCTACGAGCAGTACTTC
cdr3_aa: CASSGIESGGSYEQYF

clone_size: many
j_call: TRBJ1-5
v_call: TRBV7-6
d_call: .
cdr3_nt: TGTGCCAGCAGCCCGGGGAATAGCAATCAGCCCCAGCATTTT
cdr3_aa: CASSPGNSNQPQHF

clone_size: medium-sized
j_call: TRBJ2-2
v_call: TRBV7-8
d_call: .
cdr3_nt: TGTGCCAGCAGCTTAGTTGCGTCAGGGGATGGCACCGGGGAGCTGTTTTTT
cdr3_aa: CASSLVASGDGTGELFF

clone_size: few
j_call: TRBJ1-1
v_call: TRBV3-1
d_call: TRBD1
cdr3_nt: TGTGCCAGCAGCCAGCGGGACAGGCGGTGGGCTTTCTTT
cdr3_aa: CASSQRDRRWAFF

clone_size: .
j_call: TRBJ1-5
v_call: TRBV6-9
d_call: .
cdr3_nt: TGTGCCAGCAGTTCCGTACGGCGCAGCAATCAGCCCCAGCATTTT
cdr3_aa: CASSSVRRSNQPQHF

clone_size: .
j_call: TRBJ1-6
v_call: TRBV20-1
d_call: .
cdr3_nt: TGCAGTGCTAGACCTTTCAGGGGTAGTAATTCACCCCTCCACTTT
cdr3_aa: CSARPFRGSNSPLHF

clone_size: once
j_call: TRBJ2-4
v_call: TRBV4-1
d_call: .
cdr3_nt: TGCGCCAGCAGCCAAGATCAAATAGGGAAAGCCAAAAACATGCAGTACTTC
cdr3_aa: CASSQDQIGKAKNMQYF

clone_size: .
j_call: TRBJ2-1
v_call: TRBV6-4
d_call: TRBD1
cdr3_nt: TGTGCCAGCGAGGTTGGGACAGGGGATTTGAATGAGCAGTTCTTC
cdr3_aa: CASEVGTGDLNEQFF

clone_size: many
j_call: TRBJ1-2
v_call: TRBV15
d_call: TRBD1
cdr3_nt: TGTGCCACCAGCAGAGAGGTAGAACGACAGGGGAGGTATTATGGCTACACCTTC
cdr3_aa: CATSREVERQGRYYGYTF

clone_size: many
j_call: TRBJ1-5
v_call: TRBV20-1
d_call: .
cdr3_nt: TGCAGTGCTGATAAAGGGGGGGATCAGCCCCAGCATTTT
cdr3_aa: CSADKGGDQPQHF

clone_size: .
j_call: TRBJ2-5
v_call: TRBV5-1
d_call: TRBD1
cdr3_nt: TGCGCCAGCAGCACGGGACAGGGAGGAGAGACCCAGTACTTC
cdr3_aa: CASSTGQGGETQYF

clone_size: few
j_call: TRBJ1-6
v_call: TRBV9
d_call: .
cdr3_nt: TGTGCCAGCAGCGTAGCACAGGGTGGTTCACCCCTCCACTTT
cdr3_aa: CASSVAQGGSPLHF